This note documents a single TCR beta chain sequence. The antigen is undetermined. The sample is drawn from a study of cytomegalovirus exposure and HLA in healthy donors. Study results and caveats: Likely technical artifact: a cluster of highly shared sequence variants. Immune exposure information comprised only CMV serostatus. A later analysis found TCR association rates differed by HLA locus, highest for DRB1 and lowest for HLA-C.

V lost 3 bases, J lost 4 bases, and 15 bases lay in between. The CDR3 loop spans 16 amino acids. Germline V gene data show CDR1 as MDHEN and CDR2 as SYDVKM. PCR amplification relied on 60 Vbeta primers (plus 13 Jbeta primers). Measured with immunoSEQ multiplex PCR; TCRdb has only the in-frame clones, and not every one. The sample shows about 98,000 clones, 75% to 85% of them seen only once. The chain employs TRBV28 and TRBJ2-2, with D possibly TRBD2 on 5 matching bases. Source material: PBMCs. The clonotype comes from a man aged 18 to 30 in good health and CMV-seropositive. CDR3 coding DNA: TGTGCCAGCAGTTTGAGTCTAGCACAGCGCACCGGGGAGCTGTTTTTT. Protein sequence: CASSLSLAQRTGELFF.